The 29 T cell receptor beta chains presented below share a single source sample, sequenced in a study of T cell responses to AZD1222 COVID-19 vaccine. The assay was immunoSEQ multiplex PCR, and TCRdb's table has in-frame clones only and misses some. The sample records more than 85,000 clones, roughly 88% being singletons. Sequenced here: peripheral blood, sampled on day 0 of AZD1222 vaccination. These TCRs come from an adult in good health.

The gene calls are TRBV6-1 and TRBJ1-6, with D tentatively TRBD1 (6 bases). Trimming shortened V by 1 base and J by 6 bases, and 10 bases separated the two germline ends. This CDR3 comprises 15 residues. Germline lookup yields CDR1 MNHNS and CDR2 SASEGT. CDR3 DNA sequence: TGTGCCAGCAGTGAAGGGACAGTCGGTAATTCACCCCTCCACTTT. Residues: CASSEGTVGNSPLHF.

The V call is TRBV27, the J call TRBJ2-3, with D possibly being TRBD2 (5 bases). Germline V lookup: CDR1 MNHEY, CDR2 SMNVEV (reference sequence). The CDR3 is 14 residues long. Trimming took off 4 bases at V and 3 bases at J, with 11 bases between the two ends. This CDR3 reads CASSYQLGTDTQYF. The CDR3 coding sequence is TGTGCCAGCAGTTACCAACTAGGAACAGATACGCAGTATTTT.

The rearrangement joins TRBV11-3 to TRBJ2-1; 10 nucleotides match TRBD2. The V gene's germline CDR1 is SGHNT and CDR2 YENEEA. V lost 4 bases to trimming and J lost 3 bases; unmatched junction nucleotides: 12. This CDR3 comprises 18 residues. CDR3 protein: CASSSLLASGSYYNEQFF. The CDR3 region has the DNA TGTGCCAGCAGCTCGCTACTGGCTAGCGGGAGTTACTACAATGAGCAGTTCTTC. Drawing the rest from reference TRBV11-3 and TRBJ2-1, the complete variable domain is EAGVVQSPRYKIIEKKQPVAFWCNPISGHNTLYWYLQNLGQGPELLIRYENEEAVDDSQLPKDRFSAERLKGVDSTLKIQPAELGDSAVYLCASSSLLASGSYYNEQFFGPGTRLTVL.

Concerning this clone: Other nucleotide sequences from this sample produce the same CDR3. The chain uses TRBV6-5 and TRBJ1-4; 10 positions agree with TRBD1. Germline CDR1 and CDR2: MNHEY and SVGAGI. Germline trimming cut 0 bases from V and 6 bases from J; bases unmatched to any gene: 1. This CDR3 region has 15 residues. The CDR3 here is CASSYSGTGDEKLFF. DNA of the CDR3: TGTGCCAGCAGTTACTCAGGGACAGGGGATGAAAAACTGTTTTTT.

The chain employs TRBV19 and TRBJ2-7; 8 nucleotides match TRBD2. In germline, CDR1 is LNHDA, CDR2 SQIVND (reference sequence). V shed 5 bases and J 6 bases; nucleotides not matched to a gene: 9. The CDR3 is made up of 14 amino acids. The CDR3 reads CASSPAGGVGEQYF. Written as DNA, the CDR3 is TGTGCCAGTAGTCCGGCGGGGGGAGTAGGCGAGCAGTACTTC.

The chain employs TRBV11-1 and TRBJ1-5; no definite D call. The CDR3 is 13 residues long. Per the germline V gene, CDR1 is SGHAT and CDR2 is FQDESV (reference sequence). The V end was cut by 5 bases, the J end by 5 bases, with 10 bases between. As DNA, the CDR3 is TGTGCCAGCAGCCCAGCCTTAGATCAGCCCCAGCATTTT. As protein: CASSPALDQPQHF.

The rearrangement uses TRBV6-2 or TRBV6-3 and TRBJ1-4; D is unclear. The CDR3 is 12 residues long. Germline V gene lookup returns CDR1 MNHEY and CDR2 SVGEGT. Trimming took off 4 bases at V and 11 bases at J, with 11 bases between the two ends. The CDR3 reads CASSFEVAKLFF. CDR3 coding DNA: TGTGCCAGCAGTTTTGAAGTGGCGAAACTGTTTTTT.

CDR3 amino acids: CASSLEGQGKQLDGYTF. The CDR3 DNA follows: TGTGCCAGCAGCTTAGAGGGACAGGGCAAACAGTTAGATGGCTACACCTTC. This chain links TRBV5-6 with TRBJ1-2, with 9 bases matching TRBD1. Germline CDR1 is SGHDT and CDR2 is YYEEEE. J lost 6 bases, V lost 2 bases, and 14 bases had no gene match. The CDR3 contains 17 residues.

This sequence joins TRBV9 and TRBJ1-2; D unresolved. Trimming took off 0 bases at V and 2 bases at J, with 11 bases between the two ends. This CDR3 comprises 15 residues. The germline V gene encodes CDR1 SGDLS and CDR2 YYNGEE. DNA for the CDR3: TGTGCCAGCAGCGTAGTAGTCAATCTAAACTATGGCTACACCTTC. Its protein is CASSVVVNLNYGYTF.

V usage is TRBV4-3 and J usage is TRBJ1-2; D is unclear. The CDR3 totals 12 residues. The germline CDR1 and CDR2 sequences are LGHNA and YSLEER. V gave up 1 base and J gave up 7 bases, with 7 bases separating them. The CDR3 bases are TGCGCCAGCAGCCAAGGTGGATCTGGCTACACCTTC. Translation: CASSQGGSGYTF.

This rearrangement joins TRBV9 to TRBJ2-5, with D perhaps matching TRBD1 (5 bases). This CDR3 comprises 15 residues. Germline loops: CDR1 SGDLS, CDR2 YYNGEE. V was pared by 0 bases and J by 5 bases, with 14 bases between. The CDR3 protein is CASSVGVTGWETQYF. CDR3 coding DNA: TGTGCCAGCAGCGTAGGAGTCACAGGCTGGGAGACCCAGTACTTC.

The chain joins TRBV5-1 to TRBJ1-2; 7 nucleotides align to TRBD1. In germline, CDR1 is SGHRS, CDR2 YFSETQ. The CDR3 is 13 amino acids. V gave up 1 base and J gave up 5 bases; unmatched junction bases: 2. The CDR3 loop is CASSLSGGYGYTF. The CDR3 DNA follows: TGCGCCAGCAGCTTGTCAGGGGGGTATGGCTACACCTTC.

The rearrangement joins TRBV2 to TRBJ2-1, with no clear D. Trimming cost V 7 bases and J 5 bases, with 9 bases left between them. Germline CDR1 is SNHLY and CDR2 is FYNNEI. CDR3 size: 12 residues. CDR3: CASKSAHNEQFF. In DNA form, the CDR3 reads TGTGCCAGCAAGTCGGCCCACAATGAGCAGTTCTTC.

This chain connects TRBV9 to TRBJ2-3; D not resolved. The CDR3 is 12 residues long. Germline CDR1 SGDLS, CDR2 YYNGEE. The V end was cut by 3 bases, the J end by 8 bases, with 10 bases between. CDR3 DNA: TGTGCCAGCAGCGCCTGGGTTGGTACGCAGTATTTT. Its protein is CASSAWVGTQYF.

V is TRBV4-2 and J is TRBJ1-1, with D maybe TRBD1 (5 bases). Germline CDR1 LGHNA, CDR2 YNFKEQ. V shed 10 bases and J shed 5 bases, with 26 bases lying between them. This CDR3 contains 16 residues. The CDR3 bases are TGTGCCACCAGTCCTCGGGTCAGGGAGAGGGAAACTGAAGCTTTCTTT. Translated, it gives CATSPRVRERETEAFF.

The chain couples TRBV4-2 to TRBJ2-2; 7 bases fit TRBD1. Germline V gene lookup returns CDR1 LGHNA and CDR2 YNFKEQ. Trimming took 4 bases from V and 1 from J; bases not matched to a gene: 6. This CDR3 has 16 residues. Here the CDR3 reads CASSPRQGLNTGELFF. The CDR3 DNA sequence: TGTGCCAGCAGCCCACGACAGGGCCTGAACACCGGGGAGCTGTTTTTT.

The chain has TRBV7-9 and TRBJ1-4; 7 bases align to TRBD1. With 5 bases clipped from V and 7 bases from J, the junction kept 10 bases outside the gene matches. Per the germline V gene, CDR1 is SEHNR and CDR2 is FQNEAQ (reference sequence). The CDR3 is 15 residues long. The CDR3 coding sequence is TGTGCCAGCAGCCCCCCCAGGCAGGGGGGTGAAAAACTGTTTTTT. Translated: CASSPPRQGGEKLFF.

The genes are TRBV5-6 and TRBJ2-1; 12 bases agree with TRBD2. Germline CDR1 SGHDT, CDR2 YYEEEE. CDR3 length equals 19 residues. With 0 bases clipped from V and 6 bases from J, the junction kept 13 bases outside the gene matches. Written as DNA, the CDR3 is TGTGCCAGCAGCTTGGTCCCTAGCGGGAGGGGGACCAATCCCAATGAGCAGTTCTTC. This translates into CASSLVPSGRGTNPNEQFF.

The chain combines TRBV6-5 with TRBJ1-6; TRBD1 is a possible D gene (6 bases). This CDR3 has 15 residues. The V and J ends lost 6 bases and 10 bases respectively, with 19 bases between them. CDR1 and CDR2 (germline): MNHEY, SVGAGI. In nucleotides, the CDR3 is TGTGCCAGCAGCTACGAGAGGGGGTTGAAATCACCCCTCCACTTT. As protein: CASSYERGLKSPLHF.

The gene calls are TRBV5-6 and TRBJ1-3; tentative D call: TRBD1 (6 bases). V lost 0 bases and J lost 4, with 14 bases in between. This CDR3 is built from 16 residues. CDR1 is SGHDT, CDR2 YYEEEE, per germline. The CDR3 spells CASSLVGRGQGNTIYF. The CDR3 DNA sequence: TGTGCCAGCAGCTTGGTGGGCCGGGGGCAGGGAAACACCATATATTTT.

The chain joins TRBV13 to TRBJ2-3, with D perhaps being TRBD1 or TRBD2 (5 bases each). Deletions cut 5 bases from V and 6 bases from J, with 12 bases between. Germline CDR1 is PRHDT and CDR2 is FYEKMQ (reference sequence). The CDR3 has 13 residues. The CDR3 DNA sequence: TGTGCCAGCAGCCGGGACCTACTGGATACGCAGTATTTT. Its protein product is CASSRDLLDTQYF.

The CDR3 protein is CSVEDEGRETYEQYF. CDR3 sequence (DNA): TGCAGCGTTGAAGATGAGGGGCGGGAGACCTACGAGCAGTACTTC. The J gene is TRBJ2-7, the V gene TRBV29-1; 7 bases match TRBD2. V lost 0 bases, J lost 2 bases, and 7 bases stayed unmatched. CDR1 is SQVTM, CDR2 ANQGSEA, per germline. The CDR3 totals 15 residues.

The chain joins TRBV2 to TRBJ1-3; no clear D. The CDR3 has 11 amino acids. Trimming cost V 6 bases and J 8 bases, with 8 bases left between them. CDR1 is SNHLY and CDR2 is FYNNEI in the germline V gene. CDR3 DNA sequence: TGTGCCAGCAGCCCCGGGGACACCATATATTTT. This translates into CASSPGDTIYF.

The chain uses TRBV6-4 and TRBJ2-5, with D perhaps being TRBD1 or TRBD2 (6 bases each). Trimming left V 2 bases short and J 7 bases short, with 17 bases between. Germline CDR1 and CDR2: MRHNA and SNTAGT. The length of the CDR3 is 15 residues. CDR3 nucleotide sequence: TGTGCCAGCAGTGACAAGGCAGGGGCCGGGGGGACCCAGTACTTC. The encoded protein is CASSDKAGAGGTQYF.

DNA for the CDR3: TGTGCCAGCAGCGTAGCGTCGGGGGGCACCCAAGAGACCCAGTACTTC. It yields the protein CASSVASGGTQETQYF. This chain connects TRBV9 to TRBJ2-5; D may be TRBD2 (7 bases). Germline-derived CDR1 and CDR2 are SGDLS and YYNGEE. Deletions cut 0 bases from V and 1 base from J, with 13 bases between. The CDR3 is 16 residues long.

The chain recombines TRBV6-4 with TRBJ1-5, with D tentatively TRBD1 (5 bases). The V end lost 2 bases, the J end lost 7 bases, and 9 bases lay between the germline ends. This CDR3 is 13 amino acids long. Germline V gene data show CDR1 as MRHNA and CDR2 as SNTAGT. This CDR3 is CASSDGAGQPQHF. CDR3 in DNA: TGTGCCAGCAGTGACGGGGCAGGCCAGCCCCAGCATTTT.

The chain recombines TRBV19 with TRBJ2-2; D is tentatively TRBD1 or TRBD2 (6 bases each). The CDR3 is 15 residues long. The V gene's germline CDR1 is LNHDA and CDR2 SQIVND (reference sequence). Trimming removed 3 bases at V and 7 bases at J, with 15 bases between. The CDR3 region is CASSIPGALVGELFF. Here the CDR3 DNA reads TGTGCCAGTAGTATCCCGGGGGCGCTGGTCGGGGAGCTGTTTTTT.

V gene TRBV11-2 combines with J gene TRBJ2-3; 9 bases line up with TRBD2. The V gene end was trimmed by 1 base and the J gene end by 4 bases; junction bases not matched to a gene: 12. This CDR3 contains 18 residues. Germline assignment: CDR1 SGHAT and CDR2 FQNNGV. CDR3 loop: CASSLVGGGAVYADTQYF. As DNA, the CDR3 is TGTGCCAGCAGCTTAGTTGGCGGGGGGGCTGTTTACGCAGATACGCAGTATTTT. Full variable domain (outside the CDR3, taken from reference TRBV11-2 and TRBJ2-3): EAGVAQSPRYKIIEKRQSVAFWCNPISGHATLYWYQQILGQGPKLLIQFQNNGVVDDSQLPKDRFSAERLKGVDSTLKIQPAKLEDSAVYLCASSLVGGGAVYADTQYFGPGTRLTVL.

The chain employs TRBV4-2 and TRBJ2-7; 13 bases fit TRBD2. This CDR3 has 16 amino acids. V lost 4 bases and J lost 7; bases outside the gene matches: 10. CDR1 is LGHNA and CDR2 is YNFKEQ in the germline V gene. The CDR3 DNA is TGTGCCAGCAGCCCCCTAGCCGGGACTAGCGGGGTGGAGCAGTACTTC. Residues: CASSPLAGTSGVEQYF.